Each of the 8 T cell receptor beta chains below was sequenced from the same sample in a study of identical twins. TCRdb reprocessed the 5' RACE reads via MiXCR and lists one record per CDR3 protein. This sample carries a few hundred thousand distinct CDR3 sequences, about 8% of them seen once, and the ten largest clones take around 3%. These same records also appear under a second study, on yellow fever vaccine responses in identical twins.

The sequenced material came from CD8+ T cells sorted from blood. The receptors here all came from a woman younger than 30 in good health.

The rearrangement links TRBV16 to TRBJ1-1, with D unclear. V gave up 1 base and J gave up 3 bases, with 9 bases separating them. The CDR3 length is 14 residues. Germline values: CDR1 KGHSY, CDR2 FQNENV. DNA of the CDR3: TGTGCCAGCAGCCAATTGATCGGGGACACTGAAGCTTTCTTT. It specifies CASSQLIGDTEAFF. Variable domain in full (rest from reference TRBV16 and TRBJ1-1): GEEVAQTPKHLVRGEGQKAKLYCAPIKGHSYVFWYQQVLKNEFKFLISFQNENVFDETGMPKERFSAKCLPNSPCSLEIQATKLEDSAVYFCASSQLIGDTEAFFGQGTRLTVV.

This clonotype has a count of ten or more. The chain uses TRBV3-1 and TRBJ2-4, with a weak D call TRBD2 (6 bases). Germline V gene sequence: CDR1 LGHDT, CDR2 YNNKEL (reference sequence). CDR3 length: 15 residues. Between the trimmed V and J ends, which lost 1 base and 8 bases, there was a span of 15 bases. The CDR3 coding sequence is TGTGCCAGCAGCCAAGCTGCGGGGCAGCGGGACATTCAGTACTTC. Residues: CASSQAAGQRDIQYF.

The chain employs TRBV12-3 or TRBV12-4 and TRBJ2-3; 7 bases are shared with TRBD2. The CDR3 consists of 15 residues. V was clipped by 2 bases and J by 6 bases; unmatched bases: 8. The CDR3 region is CASSLRSGNKDTQYF. The CDR3 nucleotides are TGTGCCAGCAGTTTACGCAGCGGGAATAAGGATACGCAGTATTTT.

Many counts were recorded for this clonotype. The V and J genes are TRBV29-1 and TRBJ2-2; 10 nucleotides match TRBD1. The V and J ends lost 4 bases and 4 bases, in that order; junction bases with no gene match: 0. The length of the CDR3 is 13 residues. The germline V gene has CDR1 SQVTM and CDR2 ANQGSEA. The CDR3 DNA reads as TGCAGCGTTGGGACAGGGGGCACCGGGGAGCTGTTTTTT. It encodes CSVGTGGTGELFF.

This clonotype was seen ten or more times. The chain combines TRBV27 with TRBJ2-2, with TRBD1 matching 9 bases. V shed 5 bases, J shed 0 bases, and the junction held 4 bases outside the gene matches. This CDR3 has 16 amino acids. The germline V gene has CDR1 MNHEY and CDR2 SMNVEV (reference sequence). The chain's CDR3 is CASSPRTGANTGELFF. The CDR3 nucleotides are TGTGCCAGCAGTCCCAGGACAGGGGCGAACACCGGGGAGCTGTTTTTT.

This clonotype was picked up many times. The genes are TRBV4-3 and TRBJ1-1, with a weak D call TRBD1 (6 bases). This CDR3 is 14 amino acids long. CDR1 and CDR2 from the germline V gene are LGHNA and YSLEER. Trimming removed 3 bases at V and 4 bases at J, with 12 bases between. The CDR3 DNA sequence: TGCGCCAGCAGCCACCTACAGGGTGGCACTGAAGCTTTCTTT. As protein: CASSHLQGGTEAFF.

J is TRBJ2-1 and V is TRBV21-1; the table calls TRBD2, which could not be checked here. TRBV21-1 is listed as a pseudogene. The CDR3 consists of 19 residues. For the CDR3, the DNA is TGTGCCAGCAGCAAAGACGCAGGGACTAGCGGGAGGGCTAGTAATGAGCAGTTCTTC. Residues: CASSKDAGTSGRASNEQFF.

This rearrangement joins TRBV5-1 to TRBJ2-7; D gene unclear. This CDR3 is 16 amino acids long. The V gene's germline CDR1 is SGHRS and CDR2 YFSETQ. The V end lost 4 bases, the J end lost 6 bases, and 23 bases lay between the germline ends. The CDR3 loop reads CASSTNTDRPGLEQYF. The CDR3 region has the DNA TGCGCCAGCAGCACCAACACAGACCGGCCGGGCCTCGAGCAGTACTTC.